A single sample gave rise to the 8 T cell receptor beta chains below, sequenced in a study of OX40 agonist ivuxolimab in advanced cancers. Clones were read by immunoSEQ multiplex PCR, and TCRdb kept only the in-frame ones, dropping some. The sample yields under 90,000 clones, 65% to 90% seen once. This specimen consisted of CD4+ or CD8+ T cells sorted from blood, obtained in a trial of the OX40 agonist ivuxolimab. The receptors were sampled from an adult with an advanced solid tumor such as melanoma, head and neck, liver or kidney cancer.

This chain uses TRBV6-5 with TRBJ1-2; 7 bases map to TRBD1. With V trimmed by 6 bases and J by 4 bases, 8 bases remained unmatched. Germline loops: CDR1 MNHEY, CDR2 SVGAGI. There are 14 residues in the CDR3. Here the CDR3 DNA reads TGTGCCAGCAGCAGTCCGGGACAGCTCTATGGCTACACCTTC. This gives the protein CASSSPGQLYGYTF.

The rearrangement joins TRBV4-1 to TRBJ1-5, with D perhaps matching TRBD1 (5 bases). V was clipped by 3 bases and J by 3 bases, with 18 bases between them. Germline CDR1 and CDR2: MGHRA and YSYEKL. This CDR3 is 17 amino acids long. CDR3 DNA sequence: TGCGCCAGCAGCCATTCTGCGGCGGTAGGGGACAATCAGCCCCAGCATTTT. Translation: CASSHSAAVGDNQPQHF.

This chain links TRBV4-1 with TRBJ1-4; D not certain. V was trimmed by 1 base and J by 6 bases, leaving 15 bases between them. The CDR3 has 16 residues. Germline CDR1 reads MGHRA; CDR2 reads YSYEKL. CDR3 residues: CASSQGRDGRYEKLFF. In DNA, the CDR3 is TGCGCCAGCAGCCAAGGGCGAGACGGCAGGTATGAAAAACTGTTTTTT.

This chain connects TRBV13 to TRBJ2-7; D possibly matches TRBD1 or TRBD2 (5 bases each). The CDR3 totals 15 residues. Germline values: CDR1 PRHDT, CDR2 FYEKMQ (reference sequence). Trimming took 5 bases from V and 0 from J, leaving 14 bases between them. This CDR3 is CASSLQDSFSYEQYF. In DNA form, the CDR3 reads TGTGCCAGCAGCCTACAGGACTCCTTCTCCTACGAGCAGTACTTC.

The chain links TRBV18 to TRBJ1-1, with a weak D call TRBD1 (5 bases). The CDR3 length is 13 residues. V was clipped by 5 bases and J by 1 base, with 8 bases between them. CDR1 and CDR2 from the germline V gene are KGHSH and LQKENI. CDR3 loop: CASSLGQNTEAFF. DNA of the CDR3: TGTGCCAGCTCATTAGGACAGAACACTGAAGCTTTCTTT.

The V and J genes are TRBV7-2 and TRBJ1-1, with a weak D call TRBD1 (5 bases). This CDR3 is 17 amino acids long. Germline V CDR1 and CDR2: SGHTA, FQGNSA. The V end was cut by 0 bases, the J end by 0 bases, with 14 bases between. CDR3 region: CASSLARPGGVNTEAFF. CDR3 DNA sequence: TGTGCCAGCAGCTTAGCGCGACCCGGGGGGGTGAACACTGAAGCTTTCTTT.

V and J are TRBV5-4 and TRBJ1-6, with a weak D call TRBD1 (5 bases). This CDR3 is 15 amino acids long. CDR1 SGHNT and CDR2 YYREEE come from the germline V gene (reference sequence). Between the trimmed V and J ends, which lost 4 bases and 10 bases, there was a span of 18 bases. CDR3 DNA: TGTGCCAGCAGCCCCACCTTGGGGGTGGGCTCACCCCTCCACTTT. It is translated as CASSPTLGVGSPLHF.

This chain uses TRBV4-1 with TRBJ2-1, with a weak D call TRBD2 (6 bases). V lost 0 bases to trimming and J lost 0 bases, with 18 bases between them. The CDR3 consists of 19 residues. The germline CDR1 and CDR2 sequences are MGHRA and YSYEKL. The CDR3 is CASSQEVGGTPFSYNEQFF. The CDR3 coding sequence is TGCGCCAGCAGCCAAGAGGTTGGGGGGACCCCCTTCTCCTACAATGAGCAGTTCTTC.